These 18 T cell receptor beta chains were sequenced from one sample in a study of vaccination and CD4 T cells after COVID-19. For these TCRs, the target antigens are not known. Oncomine TCR Beta short-read sequencing was applied to DNA from cultured CD4+ T cells. TCRdb independently ran MiXCR on the PCR reads; one entry per CDR3 protein. The sample lists approximately 11,000 distinct CDR3 sequences, 64% occurring once. The treatment: 10-day PBMC culture with coronavirus spike peptide pools or control peptides (ViraFEST assay). The sequencing sample was made of CD4+ T cells from blood, cultured in vitro. Receptors originate from a human donor who had recovered from COVID-19.

The V and J genes are TRBV24-1 and TRBJ2-7; D uncertain. V lost 4 bases and J 3 bases, leaving 6 bases between the germline ends. Germline assignment: CDR1 KGHDR and CDR2 SFDVKD. This CDR3 region has 12 residues. The CDR3 DNA follows: TGTGCCACCAGTGACAGAAACTACGAGCAGTACTTC. Protein product: CATSDRNYEQYF.

The genes are TRBV19 and TRBJ1-6; 9 nucleotides line up with TRBD1. The CDR3 is 15 amino acids. The junction had 6 bases not matched to a gene; V was cut back by 5 bases and J by 7 bases. Germline V gene data show CDR1 as LNHDA and CDR2 as SQIVND (reference sequence). CDR3 loop: CASSYRQGENSPLHF. CDR3 nucleotides: TGTGCCAGTAGTTACCGACAGGGGGAAAATTCACCCCTCCACTTT.

This clonotype was observed a single time. The V gene is TRBV5-1, the J gene TRBJ2-3, with 7 positions matching TRBD1. This CDR3 has 16 amino acids. The germline V gene has CDR1 SGHRS and CDR2 YFSETQ. J lost 0 bases, V lost 2 bases, and 6 bases had no gene match. The CDR3 sequence is CASSFGWGQSTDTQYF. CDR3 in DNA: TGCGCCAGCAGCTTTGGGTGGGGACAGAGCACAGATACGCAGTATTTT.

DNA of the CDR3: TGCAGTGCTAGTGGACTAGCGGTCTACAATGAGCAGTTCTTC. Translation: CSASGLAVYNEQFF. This sequence joins TRBV20-1 and TRBJ2-1, with 10 bases fitting TRBD2. V lost 3 bases to trimming and J lost 3 bases; unmatched junction nucleotides: 2. CDR1 DFQATT and CDR2 SNEGSKA come from the germline V gene (reference sequence). This CDR3 has 14 amino acids.

V gene TRBV7-8 combines with J gene TRBJ2-3; tentatively, D is TRBD1 (6 bases). This CDR3 has 16 residues. Trimming shortened V by 5 bases and J by 1 base, and 16 bases separated the two germline ends. Germline V gene lookup returns CDR1 SGHVS and CDR2 FQNEAQ. In nucleotides, the CDR3 is TGTGCCAGCAGCCGTTACAGGGAGAGGGGCACAGATACGCAGTATTTT. It specifies CASSRYRERGTDTQYF.

This chain connects TRBV2 to TRBJ2-1; 10 bases line up with TRBD2. The germline V gene has CDR1 SNHLY and CDR2 FYNNEI. The V segment lost 5 bases and the J segment 4 bases; nucleotides outside the gene matches: 2. The CDR3 is 14 residues long. CDR3 protein: CASSPSGSYNEQFF. DNA of the CDR3: TGTGCCAGCAGTCCTAGCGGGAGTTACAATGAGCAGTTCTTC.

This clonotype was recorded only once. This sequence joins TRBV4-2 and TRBJ2-3; D gene uncertain. The length of the CDR3 is 11 residues. From germline, CDR1 is LGHNA and CDR2 YNFKEQ. The V end lost 1 base, the J end lost 5 bases, and 1 base lay between the germline ends. In nucleotides, the CDR3 is TGTGCCAGCAGCCAAGGAGATACGCAGTATTTT. It is translated as CASSQGDTQYF.

The chain has TRBV20-1 and TRBJ2-3, with D tentatively TRBD2 (7 bases). The CDR3 loop spans 16 amino acids. Germline CDR1 and CDR2: DFQATT and SNEGSKA (reference sequence). With 6 bases removed from V and 1 base from J, the gap between germline ends came to 20 bases. DNA of the CDR3: TGCAGTGCCCGTCCGGGGTGGGGGGGCCGCACAGATACGCAGTATTTT. This encodes CSARPGWGGRTDTQYF.

This chain links TRBV6-2 or TRBV6-3 with TRBJ2-7; D gene uncertain. V lost 4 bases and J lost 3, with 4 bases in between. CDR3 length: 11 residues. Germline CDR1 and CDR2: MNHEY and SVGEGT. The CDR3 nucleotides are TGTGCCAGCAGTTTCCTCTACGAGCAGTACTTC. Translating gives CASSFLYEQYF.

V gene TRBV5-1 combines with J gene TRBJ2-5; TRBD2 matches 11 bases. V lost 4 bases and J lost 4; bases outside the gene matches: 6. CDR1 and CDR2 (germline): SGHRS, YFSETQ. The CDR3 is made up of 15 amino acids. CDR3 sequence reads: CASSLSGTSGETQYF. The CDR3 coding sequence is TGCGCCAGCAGCCTGTCCGGGACTAGCGGAGAGACCCAGTACTTC.

The chain links TRBV27 to TRBJ1-1; D may be TRBD1 (5 bases). CDR1 MNHEY and CDR2 SMNVEV come from the germline V gene (reference sequence). The ends were cut back, 8 bases at V and 5 bases at J, with 18 bases in the middle. The CDR3 spans 14 residues. The DNA for the CDR3 is TGTGCCAGCCGGGGGAGGGAGATGTATACTGAAGCTTTCTTT. This translates into CASRGREMYTEAFF.

This chain connects TRBV7-9 to TRBJ1-6; TRBD1 matches 7 bases. Germline V CDR1 and CDR2: SEHNR, FQNEAQ (reference sequence). V lost 5 bases and J lost 5; bases outside the gene matches: 9. The CDR3 extends over 16 amino acids. The CDR3, as DNA: TGTGCCAGCAGCCTACCCCGGGACAGTAATAATTCACCCCTCCACTTT. It translates to CASSLPRDSNNSPLHF.

The chain recombines TRBV12-3 or TRBV12-4 with TRBJ1-6; D unclear. This CDR3 is 15 amino acids long. The V end was cut by 5 bases, the J end by 8 bases, with 16 bases between. The CDR3 DNA is TGTGCCAGCAGTCCCACGGGTCTCGCCGATTCACCCCTCCACTTT. Protein product: CASSPTGLADSPLHF.

The V gene is TRBV5-8, the J gene TRBJ1-2, with 9 positions matching TRBD1. The V gene's germline CDR1 is SGHTS and CDR2 YDEGEE. Germline trimming cut 4 bases from V and 8 bases from J; bases unmatched to any gene: 12. This CDR3 comprises 15 residues. CDR3 coding DNA: TGTGCCAGCAGCCGATACCTCCGGACAGGGGAGGGCTACACCTTC. This codes for CASSRYLRTGEGYTF.

The chain carries TRBV27 and TRBJ2-2; the D is unclear. The CDR3 length is 15 residues. V lost 5 bases and J 4 bases, leaving 14 bases between the germline ends. From germline, CDR1 is MNHEY and CDR2 SMNVEV (reference sequence). Here the CDR3 DNA reads TGTGCCAGCAGTCCCCCCCTAGGACGCACCGGGGAGCTGTTTTTT. This encodes CASSPPLGRTGELFF.

The chain has TRBV20-1 and TRBJ2-7, with TRBD1 matching over 9 bases. Trimming cost V 1 base and J 6 bases; bases outside gene matches: 13. In germline, CDR1 is DFQATT, CDR2 SNEGSKA (reference sequence). The CDR3 is made up of 16 amino acids. DNA of the CDR3: TGCAGTGCTAGAGCACCGGGACAGGGCCCTAGGGGCGAGCAGTACTTC. Its protein product is CSARAPGQGPRGEQYF.

The chain employs TRBV19 and TRBJ1-5; D gene unclear. This CDR3 contains 16 residues. V was trimmed by 5 bases and J by 2 bases, leaving 16 bases between them. Germline values: CDR1 LNHDA, CDR2 SQIVND (reference sequence). This CDR3 reads CASSYGKAVGNQPQHF. The CDR3 nucleotides are TGTGCCAGTAGTTATGGCAAGGCGGTGGGCAATCAGCCCCAGCATTTT.

This clonotype was detected once. The chain recombines TRBV6-5 with TRBJ1-1; D gene ambiguous. The V gene's germline CDR1 is MNHEY and CDR2 SVGAGI. The CDR3 length is 13 residues. V was clipped by 4 bases and J by 3 bases, with 9 bases between them. The CDR3 coding sequence is TGTGCCAGCAGTTGGAAGGCTGACACTGAAGCTTTCTTT. This codes for CASSWKADTEAFF.